This T cell receptor (beta chain) came from a study of blood T cell repertoires in COVID-19. In the original analysis: By means of reference gene primer amplification, nucleated cell counts were estimated. The assay was immunoSEQ multiplex PCR, and TCRdb's table has in-frame clones only and misses some. V and J calls and clone size are those listed in that table; D and trimming were worked out from the DNA. Found here are around 130,000 clones, less than 90% of them singletons; the top ten hold about 12%. The receptor was isolated from a woman aged 25 to 39 who had recovered from COVID-19. The sample was peripheral blood.

Here the CDR3 reads CASSSLKGSGGSSGELFF. CDR3 DNA: TGTGCCAGCAGTTCACTTAAGGGCTCGGGGGGCTCGAGCGGGGAGCTGTTTTTT. The chain combines TRBV27 with TRBJ2-2, with a possible D match to TRBD2 (7 bases). The V and J ends lost 4 bases and 7 bases respectively, with 25 bases between them. This CDR3 is 18 amino acids long. Per the germline V gene, CDR1 is MNHEY and CDR2 is SMNVEV (reference sequence).